The 25 T cell receptor beta chains below were found in one sample sequenced in a study of T cell repertoires in cytomegalovirus infection. Their target antigens are unknown. MiXCR was run by TCRdb on the reads, yielding one entry per CDR3 protein. The data show around 340,000 distinct CDR3 sequences, with almost 30% seen just once and about 19% held by the top ten. The specimen was cultured PBMCs, collected from culture after CMV antigen stimulation. The source is a human donor in good health (CMV status not recorded). Some clones in this sample may be carry-over from other donors' samples.

This clonotype was detected only a few times. V is TRBV6-1 and J is TRBJ2-4; 8 bases match TRBD1. This CDR3 contains 15 residues. With V trimmed by 4 bases and J by 5 bases, 7 bases remained unmatched. The germline V gene has CDR1 MNHNS and CDR2 SASEGT. The CDR3 reads CASSVVRGLENIQYF. Here the CDR3 DNA reads TGTGCCAGCAGTGTTGTCAGGGGGCTGGAAAACATTCAGTACTTC.

This sequence joins TRBV19 and TRBJ2-1; weak D call: TRBD1 (5 bases). CDR3 length equals 13 residues. Germline V lookup: CDR1 LNHDA, CDR2 SQIVND (reference sequence). Trimming took 9 bases from V and 12 from J, leaving 21 bases between them. CDR3 region: CASANSQENGQFF. In DNA form, the CDR3 reads TGTGCCAGCGCTAATTCACAGGAGAACGGGCAGTTCTTC.

This clonotype has a handful of counts. The chain couples TRBV12-3 or TRBV12-4 to TRBJ2-5; TRBD1 matches 10 bases. The CDR3 is 17 amino acids. V dropped 3 bases and J dropped 4; count of bases not matched to a gene: 11. As DNA, the CDR3 is TGTGCCAGCAGTTTTCCCTTGCCGGGACAGGGGATAGAGACCCAGTACTTC. Residues: CASSFPLPGQGIETQYF.

The V and J genes are TRBV7-6 and TRBJ2-2; tentatively, D is TRBD2 (5 bases). Germline assignment: CDR1 SGHVS and CDR2 FNYEAQ. Trimming cost V 5 bases and J 6 bases, with 13 bases left between them. The CDR3 consists of 14 residues. CDR3 sequence: CASSRPGRAGELFF. The CDR3 DNA follows: TGTGCCAGCAGCCGGCCCGGGCGGGCCGGGGAGCTGTTTTTT.

In this sample, this clonotype turned up many times. CDR3 sequence (DNA): TGTGCCAGCAGCTCCCAGAGCAGGGGCCTTCGATATCAGCCCCAGCATTTT. Translation gives CASSSQSRGLRYQPQHF. The chain is built from TRBV5-6 and TRBJ1-5; possibly TRBD1 for D (6 bases). The V and J ends lost 3 bases and 5 bases respectively, with 21 bases between them. CDR1 is SGHDT and CDR2 is YYEEEE in the germline V gene. The CDR3 extends over 17 amino acids.

This clonotype has at least ten counts. The chain is built from TRBV5-1 and TRBJ1-1, with D unresolved. V was trimmed by 4 bases and J by 1 base, leaving 11 bases between them. Looked up from germline, CDR1 is SGHRS and CDR2 is YFSETQ. The CDR3 has 14 residues. CDR3 amino acids: CASSGREPNTEAFF. DNA of the CDR3: TGCGCCAGCAGCGGCCGGGAGCCGAACACTGAAGCTTTCTTT.

This clonotype was observed many times. V and J are TRBV7-2 and TRBJ2-1; 11 nucleotides line up with TRBD2. CDR1 and CDR2 (germline): SGHTA, FQGNSA. The junction had 1 base not matched to a gene; V was cut back by 4 bases and J by 5 bases. The CDR3 runs 14 residues. CDR3 sequence: CASSSGLADNEQFF. The DNA for the CDR3 is TGTGCCAGCAGCTCGGGACTAGCGGACAATGAGCAGTTCTTC.

This clonotype came up many times. V gene TRBV7-8 combines with J gene TRBJ2-1, with 9 bases matching TRBD2. The J segment lost 5 bases and the V segment lost 2 bases, leaving 4 bases of the junction unmatched. Germline CDR1 SGHVS, CDR2 FQNEAQ. The CDR3 covers 15 residues. The CDR3 DNA reads TGTGCCAGCAGCTTACTAGCGGGACCCGACAATGAGCAGTTCTTC. Encoded protein: CASSLLAGPDNEQFF.

The genes are TRBV2 and TRBJ2-7; 7 positions agree with TRBD1. V dropped 6 bases and J dropped 2; count of bases not matched to a gene: 16. This CDR3 has 17 amino acids. CDR1 and CDR2 from the germline V gene are SNHLY and FYNNEI. The CDR3 DNA sequence: TGTGCCAGCAGGACGGACAGGCGCGGGTTGGGCGCCTACGAGCAGTACTTC. It encodes CASRTDRRGLGAYEQYF.

The J gene is TRBJ2-1, the V gene TRBV9, with a possible D match to TRBD2 (5 bases). V was clipped by 2 bases and J by 0 bases, with 9 bases between them. This CDR3 comprises 15 residues. Germline V gene lookup returns CDR1 SGDLS and CDR2 YYNGEE. CDR3: CASSVSGLSYNEQFF. The CDR3 DNA reads TGTGCCAGCAGCGTCAGCGGACTCTCCTACAATGAGCAGTTCTTC. The whole variable domain, remainder taken from reference TRBV9 and TRBJ2-1, is DSGVTQTPKHLITATGQRVTLRCSPRSGDLSVYWYQQSLDQGLQFLIQYYNGEERAKGNILERFSAQQFPDLHSELNLSSLELGDSALYFCASSVSGLSYNEQFFGPGTRLTVL.

This clonotype was observed many times. This chain joins TRBV7-2 and TRBJ1-2; D is uncertain. The CDR3 spans 15 residues. V was pared by 4 bases and J by 2 bases, with 14 bases between. CDR1 is SGHTA and CDR2 is FQGNSA in the germline V gene. CDR3 coding DNA: TGTGCCAGCAGCTCCCCTTGGTCCGGGAACTATGGCTACACCTTC. Translated, it gives CASSSPWSGNYGYTF.

V usage is TRBV7-9 and J usage is TRBJ1-2, with D hard to call. The CDR3 covers 14 residues. The germline V and J ends were trimmed by 0 bases and 2 bases, with 7 bases remaining between them. Germline lookup yields CDR1 SEHNR and CDR2 FQNEAQ (reference sequence). This CDR3 reads CASSLAARNYGYTF. The CDR3 DNA reads TGTGCCAGCAGCTTAGCAGCCAGAAACTATGGCTACACCTTC.

In DNA form, the CDR3 reads TGTGCCAGCAGCCTCGGGACTAGCGGGAGGGCCCGGGATACGCAGTATTTT. Protein: CASSLGTSGRARDTQYF. The chain employs TRBV4-2 and TRBJ2-3, with 16 bases that match TRBD2. The CDR3 covers 17 residues. The J segment lost 6 bases and the V segment lost 4 bases, leaving 7 bases of the junction unmatched. Germline V gene lookup returns CDR1 LGHNA and CDR2 YNFKEQ.

The chain recombines TRBV2 with TRBJ2-3; 7 bases match TRBD1. Germline V lookup: CDR1 SNHLY, CDR2 FYNNEI. V shed 10 bases, J shed 5 bases, and the junction held 15 bases outside the gene matches. CDR3 size: 15 residues. The CDR3 sequence is CATRGNALGGDTQYF. As DNA, the CDR3 is TGTGCCACCAGGGGGAACGCCTTGGGTGGAGATACGCAGTATTTT. Filled out from reference TRBV2 and TRBJ2-3, the complete variable domain reads EPEVTQTPSHQVTQMGQEVILRCVPISNHLYFYWYRQILGQKVEFLVSFYNNEISEKSEIFDDQFSVERPDGSNFTLKIRSTKLEDSAMYFCATRGNALGGDTQYFGPGTRLTVL.

The CDR3 is CASSIINQPQHF. The DNA of the CDR3 is TGTGCCAGTAGTATTATCAATCAGCCCCAGCATTTT. V gene TRBV19 combines with J gene TRBJ1-5; D is unresolved. The V gene lost 3 bases and the J gene lost 3 bases, with 3 bases spanning the gap. CDR3 length: 12 amino acids. Germline V CDR1 and CDR2: LNHDA, SQIVND (reference sequence).

This sequence joins TRBV19 and TRBJ2-2; TRBD2 agrees at 10 bases. Trimming took 3 bases from V and 1 from J; bases not matched to a gene: 5. This CDR3 spans 17 amino acids. In germline, CDR1 is LNHDA, CDR2 SQIVND (reference sequence). CDR3 sequence: CASSIQSSGGNTGELFF. The CDR3 DNA sequence: TGTGCCAGTAGTATCCAATCTAGCGGGGGGAACACCGGGGAGCTGTTTTTT.

This clonotype has only a few counts. V usage is TRBV28 and J usage is TRBJ2-7; 9 bases fit TRBD1. This CDR3 region has 15 residues. Per the germline V gene, CDR1 is MDHEN and CDR2 is SYDVKM. V trimming: 7 bases; J trimming: 0 bases; junction bases outside the gene matches: 7. The CDR3 bases are TGTGCCAGCACCGTGGACAGGGGCTCCTCCTACGAGCAGTACTTC. This sequence encodes CASTVDRGSSYEQYF.

V is TRBV14 and J is TRBJ2-3; 13 bases align to TRBD2. Trimming took 4 bases from V and 6 from J; bases not matched to a gene: 4. Germline values: CDR1 SGHDN, CDR2 FVKESK. The CDR3 is 15 amino acids. The CDR3 protein is CASSRTSGGGDTQYF. CDR3 in DNA: TGTGCCAGCAGCCGGACTAGCGGGGGAGGCGATACGCAGTATTTT. Complete variable domain (other parts from reference TRBV14 and TRBJ2-3): EAGVTQFPSHSVIEKGQTVTLRCDPISGHDNLYWYRRVMGKEIKFLLHFVKESKQDESGMPNNRFLAERTGGTYSTLKVQPAELEDSGVYFCASSRTSGGGDTQYFGPGTRLTVL.

The V gene is TRBV10-2, the J gene TRBJ1-2; 12 bases line up with TRBD1. Trimming took 6 bases from V and 14 from J; bases not matched to a gene: 7. Germline V gene sequence: CDR1 WSHSY, CDR2 SAAADI. The CDR3 loop spans 12 amino acids. CDR3 loop: CASSWDRGQGTF. The CDR3 region has the DNA TGCGCCAGCAGCTGGGACAGGGGGCAAGGAACCTTC.

This clonotype was recorded a few times. The J gene is TRBJ2-7, the V gene TRBV10-1; TRBD2 is a possible D gene (5 bases). The CDR3 sequence is 12 residues long. Trimming took 3 bases from V and 9 from J, leaving 12 bases between them. Germline-derived CDR1 and CDR2 are WNHNN and SYGVQD (reference sequence). The CDR3 is CASSDLGEGQYF. The DNA of the CDR3 is TGCGCCAGCAGTGACCTAGGCGAGGGGCAGTACTTC.

This chain uses TRBV7-9 with TRBJ2-5, with 7 bases lining up with TRBD1. Unmatched junction bases numbered 7, after V lost 6 bases and J lost 0 bases. Per the germline V gene, CDR1 is SEHNR and CDR2 is FQNEAQ (reference sequence). CDR3 length: 15 residues. CDR3 region: CASRQGPGYQETQYF. Here the CDR3 DNA reads TGTGCCAGCAGACAGGGGCCGGGGTACCAAGAGACCCAGTACTTC.

The chain is built from TRBV23-1 and TRBJ2-3; D may be TRBD1 (6 bases). TRBV23-1 is given ORF status, its function remaining uncertain. V dropped 3 bases and J dropped 3 bases, with 10 bases sitting between them. This CDR3 contains 14 residues. CDR3 loop: CASSQGAETDTQYF. The CDR3 coding sequence is TGCGCCAGCAGTCAGGGGGCCGAGACAGATACGCAGTATTTT.

This clonotype has more than one count but fewer than ten. The chain joins TRBV3-1 to TRBJ1-2; TRBD1 aligns across 9 bases. Germline V gene lookup returns CDR1 LGHDT and CDR2 YNNKEL (reference sequence). The CDR3 is made up of 15 amino acids. After removal of 3 bases from V and 7 bases from J, the junction contained 9 bases not matched to a gene. CDR3 region: CASSHTPRTGAGYTF. CDR3 nucleotides: TGTGCCAGCAGCCATACCCCCCGGACAGGGGCTGGCTACACCTTC.

This clonotype was counted between two and nine times. This chain uses TRBV24-1 with TRBJ2-2; perhaps TRBD2 as D (5 bases). CDR1 is KGHDR and CDR2 is SFDVKD in the germline V gene. V was trimmed by 5 bases and J by 2 bases, leaving 8 bases between them. This CDR3 region has 14 residues. CDR3 loop: CATSVGINTGELFF. Here the CDR3 DNA reads TGTGCCACCAGTGTCGGGATCAACACCGGGGAGCTGTTTTTT.

V and J are TRBV6-8 and TRBJ2-1; D not certain. Germline CDR1 and CDR2: MNHGY and SAAAGT. There are 14 residues in the CDR3. V dropped 6 bases and J dropped 4 bases, with 13 bases sitting between them. The CDR3 sequence: CASRELAVYNEQFF. DNA of the CDR3: TGTGCCAGCAGGGAACTTGCGGTGTACAATGAGCAGTTCTTC.